This T cell receptor (beta chain) emerged from a study of blood T cell repertoires in COVID-19 (dated by TCRdb to the early 2020s). Regarding the study in general: Samples covering the acute and convalescent phases of COVID-19 were provided by collaborators in the United States, Italy and Spain. The sample metadata nearly always contained a de-identified subject ID, COVID-19 status, age in years and sex. The samples were drawn from the first 160 participants of the ongoing ImmuneRACE study and from under 1,500 subjects provided by 6 global collaborators. The dataset comprised deeply sampled blood TCRbeta repertoires from subjects exposed to, actively infected with, or recovered from COVID-19. The repertoires were released in a freely available public database intended as a resource for research on the immune response to SARS-CoV-2. The prospective study material was composed of cDNA or gDNA derived from T cells, B-cell-depleted T cells, or PBMCs. Where available, HLA class I and class II types were taken from metadata supplied by the sample provider and were not determined by assay-based typing. General findings and caveats noted by the study authors: How much clinical and demographic metadata was included differed by source and by participant, and the metadata was provided uncurated.

TCRbeta CDR3 regions were amplified from genomic DNA by means of the immunoSEQ Assay, a bias-controlled multiplex PCR. The original pipeline was this. The number of nucleated cells in each sample was estimated by amplification of reference gene primers within the assay. To quantify the absolute abundance of each unique TCRbeta CDR3 rearrangement, sequence reads were collapsed and filtered. Productive Simpson clonality was computed per sample as the square root of Simpson's diversity index over productive rearrangements. What TCRdb holds here is the immuneACCESS table cut down to in-frame rearrangements. Part of the clones is not present; checked against another copy, under half of the missing clones reflect an unresolved V gene, and the others are unexplained. The DNA was the basis for D and trimming; V, J and clone size are from that table. The table for this sample lists roughly 190,000 clones; approximately 73% of them were counted only once. Clones ranked in the top ten supply less than 20% of the sample.

This clone was seen just once. Its antigen has not been determined. No much larger clone exists at a distance of one base, and base qualities are not known. In the prospective study, participants were about 18 to 90 years old, resided in about two dozen geographic areas of the United States, and were enrolled through a virtual design. Cohort assignment in the prospective study relied on participant-reported clinical history from a screening survey and a study questionnaire. Each participant in the prospective study had whole blood, serum and a nasopharyngeal or oropharyngeal swab collected by mobile phlebotomists. Over a roughly 2-month period, participants in the prospective study had the option of providing additional blood draws and questionnaires. Before DNA extraction, blood samples from the prospective study were shipped at room temperature or frozen. The junction carries 16 bases between V and J, which are trimmed by 8 bases and 2 bases respectively. For CDR1 and CDR2, the germline V gene lists MNHEY and SVGAGI. The CDR3 measures 15 amino acids from cysteine to phenylalanine. Of the read, only the CDR3 DNA is kept; its 45 bases are in frame from base 1.

This TCR was sampled from a woman aged 50 to 65 with acute COVID-19. The rearrangement combines TRBV6-5 with TRBJ1-5; TRBD1 could be the D gene, as 5 bases match. The specimen sequenced was PBMCs or T cells enriched from blood (not recorded which). The CDR3 region has the sequence CASVPWGERNQPQHF. Read as DNA, the sequence is TGTGCCAGCGTTCCTTGGGGCGAGCGCAATCAGCCCCAGCATTTT.